The source of this TCR beta chain is a study of shared clonotypes between healthy human individuals. The repertoire was sequenced with immunoSEQ multiplex PCR; TCRdb's copy has only in-frame clones and lacks some. The sample shows about 480,000 clones, less than 85% of them seen only once. Germline V gene data show CDR1 as SGHDN and CDR2 as FVKESK. The CDR3 covers 14 residues. Trimming took 1 base from V and 6 from J, leaving 13 bases between them. What was sequenced was PBMCs. The origin of this receptor is a woman in her 40s in good health. Some clones in this sample may be carry-over from other donors' samples. The genes are TRBV14 and TRBJ2-7; no reliable D call. CDR3 sequence (DNA): TGTGCCAGCAGCCAAGCCTCAAGACGTGTCGAGCAGTACTTC. It codes for CASSQASRRVEQYF. Based on the CDR3 plus reference TRBV14 and TRBJ2-7, the full variable domain is EAGVTQFPSHSVIEKGQTVTLRCDPISGHDNLYWYRRVMGKEIKFLLHFVKESKQDESGMPNNRFLAERTGGTYSTLKVQPAELEDSGVYFCASSQASRRVEQYFGPGTRLTVT.